These 10 T cell receptor beta chains were all obtained from the same sample, sequenced in a study of tumor and adjacent non-tumor tissue in lung cancer. No cell sorting was done before RNA was extracted from the tissue. The library came from three nested PCR rounds adapted from ARM-PCR protocols. MiXCR, applied by TCRdb to the multiplex PCR reads, yields one record per CDR3 protein. The repertoire has under 150,000 distinct CDR3 sequences, 66% of them found once; the top ten carry 15% to 20%. The sequenced sample was lung tumor tissue. The receptors shown here come from a man between 60 and 75 years old with small cell lung cancer.

The J gene is TRBJ2-5, the V gene TRBV28, with D maybe TRBD2 (6 bases). With 8 bases removed from V and 5 bases from J, the gap between germline ends came to 15 bases. The CDR3 has 13 amino acids. CDR1 and CDR2 (germline): MDHEN, SYDVKM. The CDR3 loop is CASVGGRLETQYF. The CDR3 DNA follows: TGTGCCAGCGTGGGGGGACGGTTGGAGACCCAGTACTTC.

The chain carries TRBV30 and TRBJ2-7; TRBD2 matches at 9 bases. Unmatched junction bases numbered 9, after V lost 5 bases and J lost 7 bases. Germline V gene data show CDR1 as GTSNPN and CDR2 as SVGIG (reference sequence). CDR3 size: 13 residues. CDR3 amino acids: CAWGRSAGGEQYF. The CDR3 DNA is TGTGCCTGGGGACGTTCAGCGGGAGGTGAGCAGTACTTC.

This clonotype has only one observation. This may be a read error: a much more frequent sequence differs by one nucleotide. This chain uses TRBV6-1 with TRBJ2-7; no definite D call. The germline gives CDR1 MNHNS, CDR2 SASEGT. CDR3 length equals 13 residues. Trimming took 5 bases from V and 6 from J, leaving 14 bases between them. CDR3 loop: CASSTAGGCEQYF. CDR3 DNA: TGTGCCAGCAGTACTGCCGGTGGTTGCGAGCAGTACTTC.

This clonotype was recorded only once. Without the conserved terminal phenylalanine or tryptophan, this CDR3 likely stems from a read error. This chain uses TRBV11-2 with TRBJ1-6; D is uncertain. The CDR3 consists of 12 residues. CDR1 and CDR2 from the germline V gene are SGHAT and FQNNGV. The CDR3 nucleotides are TGTGCCAACAGCTTAGAAAAGCTTCCCCTCCACTTA. Translated: CANSLEKLPLHL.

This clonotype was found a few times. J is TRBJ2-3 and V is TRBV20-1; 10 bases are shared with TRBD2. This CDR3 comprises 14 residues. Germline V CDR1 and CDR2: DFQATT, SNEGSKA (reference sequence). After removal of 4 bases from V and 10 bases from J, the junction contained 11 bases not matched to a gene. CDR3 amino acids: CSAILQPGTSAQYF. Here the CDR3 DNA reads TGCAGTGCTATACTACAACCGGGGACTAGCGCGCAGTATTTT.

This chain uses TRBV12-3 or TRBV12-4 with TRBJ1-2; D gene ambiguous. CDR3 size: 13 residues. Trimming shortened V by 7 bases and J by 8 bases, and 17 bases separated the two germline ends. The CDR3 region is CASTATRYSGYTF. For the CDR3, the DNA is TGTGCCAGCACCGCGACAAGGTACAGCGGCTACACCTTC.

This clonotype was seen just once. A much bigger clone sits one base away, suggesting this may be a read error. J is TRBJ2-3 and V is TRBV4-2; D is unresolved. The CDR3 is 13 amino acids. The germline V gene encodes CDR1 LGHNA and CDR2 YNFKEQ. V lost 5 bases and J lost 6, with 12 bases in between. The CDR3 coding sequence is TGTGCCAGCAGCAAGATACCCCAGGATACGCAGTATTTT. Encoded protein: CASSKIPQDTQYF.

As concerns this clonotype: The junction does not match germline at one end; this may be a read error. The chain recombines TRBV5-1 with TRBJ2-7; D is unresolved. Germline CDR1 and CDR2: SGHRS and YFSETQ. The CDR3 has 12 amino acids. The CDR3 region has the DNA TGCGCCGGCAGCTTGGGTCTTGACGAGCAGTACTTC. This gives the protein CAGSLGLDEQYF.

This clonotype was counted ten times or more. The CDR3 here is CSVGGADTQYF. CDR3 DNA sequence: TGCAGCGTAGGGGGCGCAGATACGCAGTATTTT. The chain couples TRBV29-1 to TRBJ2-3; 7 nucleotides line up with TRBD1. Per germline, CDR1 SQVTM and CDR2 ANQGSEA. V was pared by 6 bases and J by 4 bases, with 1 base of the junction left unmatched. The CDR3 spans 11 residues.

The J gene is TRBJ2-3, the V gene TRBV11-2, with 7 nucleotides matching TRBD1. The V gene's germline CDR1 is SGHAT and CDR2 FQNNGV. There are 13 residues in the CDR3. Trimming at V came to 2 bases and at J to 11 bases, leaving 7 bases not matched to a gene. In DNA form, the CDR3 reads TGTGCCAGCAGCTTAAAAGGGGGACAGATGCAGTATTTT. Residues: CASSLKGGQMQYF.